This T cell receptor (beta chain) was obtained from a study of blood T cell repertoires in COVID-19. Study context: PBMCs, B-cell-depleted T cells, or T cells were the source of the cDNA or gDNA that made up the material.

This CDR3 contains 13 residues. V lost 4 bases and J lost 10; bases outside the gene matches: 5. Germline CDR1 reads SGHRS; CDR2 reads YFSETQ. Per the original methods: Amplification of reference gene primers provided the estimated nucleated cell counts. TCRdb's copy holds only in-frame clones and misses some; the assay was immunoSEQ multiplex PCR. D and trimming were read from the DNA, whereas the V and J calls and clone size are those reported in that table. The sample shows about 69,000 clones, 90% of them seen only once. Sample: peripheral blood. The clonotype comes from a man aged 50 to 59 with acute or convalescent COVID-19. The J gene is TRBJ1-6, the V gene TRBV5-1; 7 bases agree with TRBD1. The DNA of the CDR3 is TGCGCCAGCAGCCGTGACAGGGAATCACCCCTCCACTTT. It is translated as CASSRDRESPLHF. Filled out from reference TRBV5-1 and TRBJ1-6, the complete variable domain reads KAGVTQTPRYLIKTRGQQVTLSCSPISGHRSVSWYQQTPGQGLQFLFEYFSETQRNKGNFPGRFSGRQFSNSRSEMNVSTLELGDSALYLCASSRDRESPLHFGNGTRLTVT.